What follows describes a single T cell receptor beta chain. Its specificity is not known. The sample originates from a study of response to subunit inactivated influenza vaccine. MiXCR, run by TCRdb on the RT-PCR reads, gives a single entry per CDR3 protein. The repertoire has roughly 700,000 distinct CDR3 sequences, over 11% of them found once; the top ten carry 6% to 8%. Findings and caveats of the study: Authors suggested each seasonal flu vaccination may recruit only limited numbers of new T cells.

The TCR originated in a man aged 50-60 years who received an inactivated influenza vaccine. The sequencing used PBMCs from blood, collected less than 15 days before vaccination.

As DNA, the CDR3 is TGTGCCTGGAGTGGATCCCGGCAGTACTTC. It yields the protein CAWSGSRQYF. The chain is built from TRBV30 and TRBJ2-7; D unresolved. Looked up from germline, CDR1 is GTSNPN and CDR2 is SVGIG (reference sequence). V lost 1 base to trimming and J lost 9 bases, with 7 bases between them. This CDR3 comprises 10 residues.